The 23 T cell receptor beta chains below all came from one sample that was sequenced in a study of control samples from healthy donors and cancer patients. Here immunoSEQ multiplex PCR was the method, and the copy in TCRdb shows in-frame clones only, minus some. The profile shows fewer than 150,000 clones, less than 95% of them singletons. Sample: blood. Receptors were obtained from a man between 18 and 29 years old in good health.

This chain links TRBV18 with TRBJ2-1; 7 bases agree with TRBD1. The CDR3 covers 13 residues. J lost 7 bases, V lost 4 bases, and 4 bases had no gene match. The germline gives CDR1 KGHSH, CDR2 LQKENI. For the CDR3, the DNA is TGTGCCAGCTCACTTGACAGGGTGAATGAGCAGTTCTTC. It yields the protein CASSLDRVNEQFF.

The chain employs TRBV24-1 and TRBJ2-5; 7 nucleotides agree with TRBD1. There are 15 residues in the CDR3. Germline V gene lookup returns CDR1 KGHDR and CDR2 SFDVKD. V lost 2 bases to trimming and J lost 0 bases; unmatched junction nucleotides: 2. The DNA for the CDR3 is TGTGCCACCAGTGATTCGGGGACAGACCAAGAGACCCAGTACTTC. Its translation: CATSDSGTDQETQYF.

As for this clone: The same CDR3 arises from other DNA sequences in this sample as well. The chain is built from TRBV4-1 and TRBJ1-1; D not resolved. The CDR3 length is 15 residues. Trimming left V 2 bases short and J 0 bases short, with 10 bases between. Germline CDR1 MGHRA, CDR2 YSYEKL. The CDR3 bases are TGCGCCAGCAGCCAATCGCCGGGGATGAACACTGAAGCTTTCTTT. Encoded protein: CASSQSPGMNTEAFF.

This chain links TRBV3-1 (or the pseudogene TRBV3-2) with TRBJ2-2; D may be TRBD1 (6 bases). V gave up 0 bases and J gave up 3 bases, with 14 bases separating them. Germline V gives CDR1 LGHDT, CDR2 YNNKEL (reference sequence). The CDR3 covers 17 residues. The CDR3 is CASSQDRQAGDTGELFF. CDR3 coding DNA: TGTGCCAGCAGCCAAGATAGACAGGCCGGCGACACCGGGGAGCTGTTTTTT.

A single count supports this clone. This chain's CDR3 is CASSYGANSPLHF. The CDR3 DNA is TGTGCCAGCAGTTACGGGGCGAATTCACCCCTCCACTTT. The chain is built from TRBV27 and TRBJ1-6, with a tentative D call TRBD1 (5 bases). The CDR3 has 13 residues. Germline V CDR1 and CDR2: MNHEY, SMNVEV (reference sequence). Trimming cost V 4 bases and J 7 bases, with 8 bases left between them.

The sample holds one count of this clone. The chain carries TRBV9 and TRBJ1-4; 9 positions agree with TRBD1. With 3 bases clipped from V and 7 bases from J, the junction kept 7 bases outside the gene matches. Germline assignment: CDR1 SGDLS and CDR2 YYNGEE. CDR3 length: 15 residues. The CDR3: CASSGLGQGGEKLFF. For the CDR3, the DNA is TGTGCCAGCAGCGGATTGGGACAGGGTGGTGAAAAACTGTTTTTT.

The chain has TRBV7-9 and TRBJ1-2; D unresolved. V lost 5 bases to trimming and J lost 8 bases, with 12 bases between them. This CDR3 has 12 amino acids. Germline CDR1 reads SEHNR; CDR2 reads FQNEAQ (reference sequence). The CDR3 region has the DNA TGTGCCAGCAGCCCATACGGGGAAGGCTACACCTTC. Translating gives CASSPYGEGYTF.

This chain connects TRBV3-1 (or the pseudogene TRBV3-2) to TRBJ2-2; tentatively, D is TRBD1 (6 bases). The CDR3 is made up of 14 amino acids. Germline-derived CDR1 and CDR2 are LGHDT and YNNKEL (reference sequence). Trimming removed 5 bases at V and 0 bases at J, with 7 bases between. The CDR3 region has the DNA TGTGCCAGCAGCGGGACACCGAACACCGGGGAGCTGTTTTTT. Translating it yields CASSGTPNTGELFF.

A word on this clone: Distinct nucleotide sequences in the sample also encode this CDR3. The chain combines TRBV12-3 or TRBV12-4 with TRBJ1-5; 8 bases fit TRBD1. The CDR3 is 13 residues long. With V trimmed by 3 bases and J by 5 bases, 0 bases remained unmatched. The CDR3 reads CASSLDRDQPQHF. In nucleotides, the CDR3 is TGTGCCAGCAGTTTGGACAGGGATCAGCCCCAGCATTTT.

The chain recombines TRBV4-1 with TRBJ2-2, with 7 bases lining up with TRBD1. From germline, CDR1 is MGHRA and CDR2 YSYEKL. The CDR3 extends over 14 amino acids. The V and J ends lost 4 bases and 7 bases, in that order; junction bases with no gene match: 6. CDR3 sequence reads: CASSRQGANGELFF. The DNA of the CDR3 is TGCGCCAGCAGCCGACAGGGAGCTAACGGGGAGCTGTTTTTT.

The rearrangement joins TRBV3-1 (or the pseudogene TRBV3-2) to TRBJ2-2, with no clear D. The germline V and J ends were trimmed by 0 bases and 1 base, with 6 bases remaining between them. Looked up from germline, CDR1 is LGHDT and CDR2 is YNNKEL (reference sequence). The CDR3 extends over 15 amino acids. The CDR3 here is CASSQDRMNTGELFF. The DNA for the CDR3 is TGTGCCAGCAGCCAAGACCGGATGAACACCGGGGAGCTGTTTTTT.

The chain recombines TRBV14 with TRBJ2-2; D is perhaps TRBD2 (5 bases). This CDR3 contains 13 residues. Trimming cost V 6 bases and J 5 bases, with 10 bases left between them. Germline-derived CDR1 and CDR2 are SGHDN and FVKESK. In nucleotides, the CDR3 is TGTGCCAGCAGACGATCGGGAACCGGGGAGCTGTTTTTT. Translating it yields CASRRSGTGELFF.

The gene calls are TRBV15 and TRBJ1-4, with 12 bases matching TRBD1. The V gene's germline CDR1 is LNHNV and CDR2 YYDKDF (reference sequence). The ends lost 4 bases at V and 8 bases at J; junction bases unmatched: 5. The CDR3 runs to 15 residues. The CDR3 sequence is CATSTTGTGGEKLFF. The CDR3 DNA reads TGTGCCACCAGCACTACCGGGACAGGGGGCGAAAAACTGTTTTTT.

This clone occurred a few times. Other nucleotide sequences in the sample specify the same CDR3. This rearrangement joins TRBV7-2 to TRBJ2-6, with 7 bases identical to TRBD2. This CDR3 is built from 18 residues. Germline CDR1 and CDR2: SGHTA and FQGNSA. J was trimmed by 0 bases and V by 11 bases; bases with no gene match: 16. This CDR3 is CARGSGAGDSSGANVLTF. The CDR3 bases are TGTGCCCGGGGGTCTGGGGCGGGGGACTCCTCTGGGGCCAACGTCCTGACTTTC.

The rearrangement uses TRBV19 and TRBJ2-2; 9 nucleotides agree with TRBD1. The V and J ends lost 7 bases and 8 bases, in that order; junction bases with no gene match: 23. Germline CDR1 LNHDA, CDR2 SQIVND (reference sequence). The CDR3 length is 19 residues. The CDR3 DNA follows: TGTGCCAGTACCCTAAGAATCACCGGGACAGGGACGGTTCCGGGGGAGCTGTTTTTT. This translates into CASTLRITGTGTVPGELFF.

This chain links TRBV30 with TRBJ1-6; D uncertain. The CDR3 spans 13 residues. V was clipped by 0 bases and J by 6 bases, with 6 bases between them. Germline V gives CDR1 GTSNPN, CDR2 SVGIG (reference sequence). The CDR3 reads CAWSVQINSPLHF. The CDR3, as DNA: TGTGCCTGGAGTGTACAGATTAATTCACCCCTCCACTTT.

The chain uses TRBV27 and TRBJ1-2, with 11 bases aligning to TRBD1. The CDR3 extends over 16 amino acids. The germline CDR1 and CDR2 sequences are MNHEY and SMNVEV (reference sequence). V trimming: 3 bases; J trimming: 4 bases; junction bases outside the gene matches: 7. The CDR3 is CASSFLGDRGTYGYTF. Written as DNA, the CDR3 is TGTGCCAGCAGTTTCCTCGGGGACAGGGGGACCTATGGCTACACCTTC.

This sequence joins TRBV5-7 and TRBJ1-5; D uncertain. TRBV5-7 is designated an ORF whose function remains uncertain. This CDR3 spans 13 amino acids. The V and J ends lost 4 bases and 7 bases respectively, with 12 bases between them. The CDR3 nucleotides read TGTGCCAGCAGCCCCGGGAGGAGGCAGCCCCAGCATTTT. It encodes CASSPGRRQPQHF.

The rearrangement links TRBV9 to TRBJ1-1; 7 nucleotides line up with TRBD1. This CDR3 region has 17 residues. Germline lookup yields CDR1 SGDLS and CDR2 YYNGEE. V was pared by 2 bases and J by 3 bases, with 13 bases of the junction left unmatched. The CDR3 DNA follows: TGTGCCAGCAGCGTCGGCGCTGAGGGGGCGGAGGACACTGAAGCTTTCTTT. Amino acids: CASSVGAEGAEDTEAFF.

CDR3 DNA: TGTGCCAGCAGCCTAACCAAGGACAGGGGGATATATGGCTACACCTTC. It specifies CASSLTKDRGIYGYTF. This chain links TRBV7-9 with TRBJ1-2; TRBD1 aligns across 10 bases. Germline V CDR1 and CDR2: SEHNR, FQNEAQ (reference sequence). This CDR3 contains 16 residues. The ends lost 5 bases at V and 5 bases at J; junction bases unmatched: 11.

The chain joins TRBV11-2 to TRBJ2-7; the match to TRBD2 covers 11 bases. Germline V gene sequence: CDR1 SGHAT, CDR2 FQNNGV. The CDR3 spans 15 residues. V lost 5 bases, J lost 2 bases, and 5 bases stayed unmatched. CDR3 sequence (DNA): TGTGCCAGCAGCAGAACTAGCGGGGGCACCTACGAGCAGTACTTC. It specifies CASSRTSGGTYEQYF.

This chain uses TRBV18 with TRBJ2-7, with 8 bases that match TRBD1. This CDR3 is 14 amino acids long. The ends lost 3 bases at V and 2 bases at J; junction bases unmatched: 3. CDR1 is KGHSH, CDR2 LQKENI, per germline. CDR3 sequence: CASSPGTGTYEQYF. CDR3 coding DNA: TGTGCCAGCTCACCGGGGACAGGAACCTACGAGCAGTACTTC.

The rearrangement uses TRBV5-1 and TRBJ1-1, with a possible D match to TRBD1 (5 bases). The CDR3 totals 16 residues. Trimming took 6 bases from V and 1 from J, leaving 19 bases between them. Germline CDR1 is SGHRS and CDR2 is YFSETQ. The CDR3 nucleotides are TGCGCCAGCAACCGATCCCCCAACCAGGGGAACACTGAAGCTTTCTTT. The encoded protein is CASNRSPNQGNTEAFF.